Ten or more counts support the clone carrying this TCR beta chain. Its antigen is unknown. Original data processing: Sample TCR counts, which ranged from about 23,224 to 700,000, had a median of around 93,000. In TCRdb, the RACE reads were re-called with MiXCR into one record per CDR3 protein. TCRdb, not the authors, supplied the V and J calls. The sample has over 35,000 distinct CDR3 sequences; about 3.7% are singletons. The time point here: healthy volunteer bleed at 6 weeks. The template was total RNA from unfractionated whole blood. The CDR3 has 15 amino acids. V lost 4 bases and J 2 bases, leaving 17 bases between the germline ends. From germline, CDR1 is SQVTM and CDR2 ANQGSEA. The data derive from a study of human T cells and chemical hapten exposure. Study-level findings and limits: The number of TCRs above 1 in 1000 frequency did not change after DPC sensitization.

This rearrangement joins TRBV29-1 to TRBJ2-5, with D unclear. Sequenced: whole blood. This clonotype was obtained from a human donor in good health. Some clones in this sample may be carry-over from other donors' samples. The DNA for the CDR3 is TGCAGCGTTGTTTCCCCCCGGAGTGGACAAGAGACCCAGTACTTC. It is translated as CSVVSPRSGQETQYF.